These 2 T cell receptor beta chains were all obtained from the same sample, sequenced in a study of T cell responses to AZD1222 COVID-19 vaccine. Produced via immunoSEQ multiplex PCR; TCRdb's table is partial and in-frame only. Among some 170,000 clones listed, 85% to 95% were seen once. The specimen was peripheral blood, collected on day 0 of AZD1222 vaccination. All receptors come from an adult in good health.

This clone turned up a few times. The V and J genes are TRBV12-3 or TRBV12-4 and TRBJ1-1; D unclear. CDR3 length: 13 residues. The germline V and J ends were trimmed by 6 bases and 0 bases, with 8 bases remaining between them. The CDR3 here is CASSAGMNTEAFF. As DNA, the CDR3 is TGTGCCAGCAGCGCGGGGATGAACACTGAAGCTTTCTTT.

This chain uses TRBV5-5 with TRBJ2-5; TRBD1 or TRBD2 may be the D gene (5 bases each). V lost 3 bases, J lost 5 bases, and 17 bases lay in between. The CDR3 has 15 residues. Germline values: CDR1 SGHKS, CDR2 YYEKEE (reference sequence). CDR3 amino acids: CASSSRQGWGETQYF. In DNA, the CDR3 is TGTGCCAGCAGCTCTCGACAAGGGTGGGGGGAGACCCAGTACTTC. The variable domain in full, completed from reference TRBV5-5 and TRBJ2-5, reads DAGVTQSPTHLIKTRGQQVTLRCSPISGHKSVSWYQQVLGQGPQFIFQYYEKEERGRGNFPDRFSARQFPNYSSELNVNALLLGDSALYLCASSSRQGWGETQYFGPGTRLLVL.